These 23 T cell receptor delta chains were sequenced from one sample in a study of human gamma delta and Vdelta1 T cells. TCRdb redid the clone calls on the PCR reads with CATT. The data show some 14,000 delta-chain clones, over 40% seen once. No antigen is known for these receptors. The sample comprised Vdelta1 gamma-delta T cells from blood grown in culture (DOT cells). These receptors all stem from a human donor in good health.

The V and J genes are TRDV1 and TRDJ1; TRDD3 matches 13 bases. Per germline, CDR1 TSWWSYY and CDR2 QGS. The CDR3 covers 23 residues. With 0 bases clipped from V and 0 bases from J, the junction kept 19 bases outside the gene matches. CDR3 sequence: CALGELPPRALTGGYGYTDKLIF. The CDR3 nucleotides are TGTGCTCTTGGGGAACTACCCCCTAGGGCCCTGACTGGGGGATACGGGTACACCGATAAACTCATCTTT.

The sample holds a few counts of this clone. This sequence joins TRDV3 and TRDJ1; TRDD3 agrees at 8 bases. Germline-derived CDR1 and CDR2 are TVYSNPD and GDNSRS (reference sequence). J was trimmed by 1 base and V by 1 base; bases with no gene match: 20. The CDR3 extends over 19 amino acids. CDR3 amino acids: CAFIVGTWGDRRCTDKLIF. In DNA form, the CDR3 reads TGTGCCTTTATAGTCGGTACGTGGGGGGATAGAAGATGCACCGATAAACTCATCTTT. Using reference TRDV3 and TRDJ1 for the parts outside the CDR3, the full variable domain is CDKVTQSSPDQTVASGSEVVLLCTYDTVYSNPDLFWYRIRPDYSFQFVFYGDNSRSEGADFTQGRFSVKHILTQKAFHLVISPVRTEDSATYYCAFIVGTWGDRRCTDKLIFGKGTRVTVEP.

The rearrangement joins TRDV1 to TRDJ4; TRDD3 agrees at 12 bases. This CDR3 is 20 amino acids long. The germline V gene encodes CDR1 TSWWSYY and CDR2 QGS. V lost 2 bases, J lost 5 bases, and 21 bases stayed unmatched. The CDR3 DNA follows: TGTGCTCTTGGGGAAGTCCCCCCTACGTGGCTGGGGGATACGCGAAGTCCCCTGATCTTT. Its protein product is CALGEVPPTWLGDTRSPLIF.

The chain joins TRDV1 to TRDJ1; D is unclear. Germline-derived CDR1 and CDR2 are TSWWSYY and QGS. The CDR3 totals 16 residues. V lost 0 bases and J 0 bases, leaving 11 bases between the germline ends. CDR3 residues: CALGELSSVNTDKLIF. The DNA for the CDR3 is TGTGCTCTTGGGGAACTATCCAGCGTGAACACCGATAAACTCATCTTT.

This clone was seen only a few times. This sequence joins TRDV1 and TRDJ1, with 10 nucleotides matching TRDD3. The CDR3 length is 15 residues. Trimming removed 8 bases from V and 2 bases from J; junction bases left unmatched: 8. CDR1 is TSWWSYY and CDR2 is QGS in the germline V gene. The CDR3, as DNA: TGTGCTCTTCGACAAGGGGGATACGAGACCGATAAACTCATCTTT. It codes for CALRQGGYETDKLIF.

By frequency in the sample, this clone is medium-sized (0.01 to 0.1%). The chain links TRDV1 to TRDJ1; 13 nucleotides match TRDD3. This CDR3 has 19 amino acids. Germline V gene sequence: CDR1 TSWWSYY, CDR2 QGS. V lost 6 bases, J lost 3 bases, and 16 bases stayed unmatched. The CDR3 sequence: CALGRLDWGIRVGPDKLIF. CDR3 bases: TGTGCTCTTGGCAGACTTGACTGGGGGATACGCGTGGGGCCCGATAAACTCATCTTT.

V gene TRDV1 combines with J gene TRDJ1, with 7 bases fitting TRDD3. The CDR3 has 17 amino acids. J gave up 6 bases and V 2 bases, and 15 bases lay outside the gene matches. Looked up from germline, CDR1 is TSWWSYY and CDR2 is QGS. The CDR3 DNA follows: TGTGCTCTTGGGGAATGGAGCCGGACTGGGGATGAAAATAAACTCATCTTT. Its translation is CALGEWSRTGDENKLIF.

The chain combines TRDV1 with TRDJ1; 7 nucleotides match TRDD3. Germline assignment: CDR1 TSWWSYY and CDR2 QGS. The J segment lost 2 bases and the V segment lost 1 base, leaving 16 bases of the junction unmatched. The CDR3 totals 19 residues. The CDR3 DNA reads as TGTGCTCTTGGGGAACCACACCCCTTCGTCGGGGGATGTACCGATAAACTCATCTTT. Its protein product is CALGEPHPFVGGCTDKLIF.

The chain combines TRDV1 with TRDJ1; 8 nucleotides align to TRDD2. Germline V gene sequence: CDR1 TSWWSYY, CDR2 QGS. Trimming removed 4 bases from V and 0 bases from J; junction bases left unmatched: 25. The CDR3 is made up of 22 amino acids. Here the CDR3 DNA reads TGTGCTCTTGGGGGACCGGGTCGGGCCTTCCTATCTATCTGGGAAGACACCGATAAACTCATCTTT. Its protein is CALGGPGRAFLSIWEDTDKLIF.

J is TRDJ2 and V is TRDV1; 7 positions match TRDD3. V was clipped by 0 bases and J by 0 bases; unmatched bases: 28. Looked up from germline, CDR1 is TSWWSYY and CDR2 is QGS. The CDR3 runs 25 residues. CDR3 residues: CALGELGRLGYAVEHPRALTAQLFF. CDR3 DNA sequence: TGTGCTCTTGGGGAACTAGGGCGCCTAGGATACGCGGTTGAACATCCAAGAGCTTTGACAGCACAACTCTTCTTT.

Only a few counts were recorded for this clone. This chain links TRDV1 with TRDJ2; D call uncertain. Germline V gene sequence: CDR1 TSWWSYY, CDR2 QGS. Trimming removed 0 bases from V and 0 bases from J, with 14 bases in between. The length of the CDR3 is 18 residues. This CDR3 is CALGELLPPSPLTAQLFF. For the CDR3, the DNA is TGTGCTCTTGGGGAACTACTGCCACCTAGTCCTTTGACAGCACAACTCTTCTTT.

This clone was counted between two and nine times. This chain connects TRDV1 to TRDJ1; the match to TRDD3 covers 9 bases. Germline V CDR1 and CDR2: TSWWSYY, QGS. The V segment lost 4 bases and the J segment 2 bases; nucleotides outside the gene matches: 17. The CDR3 spans 19 residues. For the CDR3, the DNA is TGTGCTCTTGGGGGCCTTTCCTACGAGGGGATACGACAGACCGATAAACTCATCTTT. It specifies CALGGLSYEGIRQTDKLIF.

A single count supports this clone. The gene calls are TRDV1 and TRDJ1; a possible D gene is TRDD3 (9 bases). The germline CDR1 and CDR2 sequences are TSWWSYY and QGS. This CDR3 is 31 amino acids long. The V and J ends lost 0 bases and 0 bases respectively, with 56 bases between them. The CDR3 loop reads CALGELSRSSGLPRNSLGDRASEKYTDKLIF. Here the CDR3 DNA reads TGTGCTCTTGGGGAACTGTCTCGTTCTTCTGGCCTTCCTAGAAATTCGCTGGGGGATCGGGCCTCGGAGAAGTACACCGATAAACTCATCTTT.

The chain links TRDV1 to TRDJ4; 7 bases are shared with TRDD3. Losses at the gene ends were 3 bases for V and 0 bases for J; bases not matched to a gene: 34. The germline gives CDR1 TSWWSYY, CDR2 QGS. CDR3 length: 24 residues. Here the CDR3 reads CALGEGHPPLSSYVVGEHARPLIF. CDR3 bases: TGTGCTCTTGGGGAGGGTCATCCTCCTCTGTCCTCATATGTGGTGGGGGAGCACGCCAGACCCCTGATCTTT.

About this clone: A read error may explain this, as a much larger clone is one base away. J is TRDJ1 and V is TRDV1; D not certain. This CDR3 is built from 16 residues. In germline, CDR1 is TSWWSYY, CDR2 QGS. V lost 5 bases to trimming and J lost 5 bases, with 21 bases between them. The CDR3 sequence is CALGPTRNLTQDKLIF. Here the CDR3 DNA reads TGTGCTCTTGGGCCCACGAGGAATCTTACGCAAGATAAACTCATCTTT.

This chain uses TRDV1 with TRDJ1, with no clear D. There are 17 residues in the CDR3. The germline V gene has CDR1 TSWWSYY and CDR2 QGS. V was shortened by 0 bases and J by 0 bases, with 14 bases between the two germline ends. CDR3 coding DNA: TGTGCTCTTGGGGAACTAGGGCCCACTTCTTACACCGATAAACTCATCTTT. As protein: CALGELGPTSYTDKLIF.

The chain combines TRDV1 with TRDJ1; 7 bases are a match to TRDD3. Looked up from germline, CDR1 is TSWWSYY and CDR2 is QGS. The V and J ends lost 3 bases and 0 bases, in that order; junction bases with no gene match: 13. This CDR3 has 18 residues. Here the CDR3 DNA reads TGTGCTCTTGGGGATCGGCGGTGGAACTGGGGTTACACCGATAAACTCATCTTT. Translated, it gives CALGDRRWNWGYTDKLIF.

This clone was seen a few times. The V call is TRDV1, the J call TRDJ1; D may be TRDD2 (6 bases). This CDR3 region has 20 residues. CDR1 is TSWWSYY, CDR2 QGS, per germline. V was shortened by 3 bases and J by 0 bases, with 26 bases between the two germline ends. CDR3 coding DNA: TGTGCTCTTGGGGACCAGACTTCCTCGGCGGGACCCAAGTACACCGATAAACTCATCTTT. Translation gives CALGDQTSSAGPKYTDKLIF.

In its sample, this clone was seen a few times. This chain uses TRDV1 with TRDJ1; 8 bases are a match to TRDD3. Trimming removed 3 bases from V and 8 bases from J; junction bases left unmatched: 29. Germline V gene data show CDR1 as TSWWSYY and CDR2 as QGS. There are 21 residues in the CDR3. CDR3 sequence reads: CALGDPIGLPQTLGESIKLIF. For the CDR3, the DNA is TGTGCTCTTGGGGACCCTATTGGCCTTCCGCAGACCCTGGGGGAATCGATAAAACTCATCTTT.

The chain recombines TRDV1 with TRDJ1, with TRDD3 identical over 13 bases. The CDR3 covers 30 residues. Germline CDR1 and CDR2: TSWWSYY and QGS. V dropped 2 bases and J dropped 2; count of bases not matched to a gene: 44. This CDR3 is CALGESIGDPSVSGASRTGGYASWTDKLIF. The CDR3 DNA follows: TGTGCTCTTGGGGAATCAATCGGGGACCCTAGCGTGTCAGGAGCCTCAAGGACTGGGGGATACGCTTCCTGGACCGATAAACTCATCTTT.

This clone was observed a handful of times. The rearrangement joins TRDV1 to TRDJ1; the match to TRDD3 covers 10 bases. CDR3 length equals 21 residues. J was trimmed by 0 bases and V by 4 bases; bases with no gene match: 20. CDR1 is TSWWSYY and CDR2 is QGS in the germline V gene. CDR3 in amino acids: CALGAPLPHVLGDQYTDKLIF. As DNA, the CDR3 is TGTGCTCTTGGGGCTCCCCTTCCCCACGTACTGGGGGATCAGTACACCGATAAACTCATCTTT.

The V and J genes are TRDV1 and TRDJ1; D is possibly TRDD2 or TRDD3 (7 bases each). The CDR3 is made up of 19 amino acids. Between the trimmed V and J ends, which lost 5 bases and 0 bases, there was a span of 25 bases. Germline CDR1 TSWWSYY, CDR2 QGS. CDR3 DNA sequence: TGTGCTCTTGGGCACCTTTCCTACAGAATGGGGGACGACACCGATAAACTCATCTTT. Amino acids: CALGHLSYRMGDDTDKLIF.

A single count supports this clone. The chain combines TRDV1 with TRDJ3; D ambiguous. Germline values: CDR1 TSWWSYY, CDR2 QGS. Trimming cost V 3 bases and J 0 bases, with 21 bases left between them. This CDR3 is built from 21 residues. Here the CDR3 DNA reads TGTGCTCTTGGGGAGCCCGCCGGCCTTTTTTCCAGCTCCTGGGACACCCGACAGATGTTTTTC. Encoded protein: CALGEPAGLFSSSWDTRQMFF.